The clone carrying this T cell receptor beta chain showed up many times. This sample is drawn from a study of naive and memory T cell subsets. An equimolar mix of two oligonucleotides served as the beta constant-region primer for TRBC1 and TRBC2. Four rounds of PCR amplified the ligated cDNA using nested alpha and beta constant-region primers plus SP2. The cDNA 3' end received a ligated single-stranded oligonucleotide carrying the SP2 primer and a 12-nucleotide UMI. MiXCR, run by TCRdb on the UMI-ligation and nested PCR reads, gives a single entry per CDR3 protein. The repertoire holds tens of thousands of distinct CDR3 sequences, with 8% to 9.5% as singletons. Alpha and beta libraries were amplified separately from the second PCR onward. The receptor's source is a human donor in good health. The sample consisted of naive CD8+ T cells from blood.

The CDR3 nucleotides read TGTGCCAGCATCCTAGGGGGACTCATGGAGCAGTACTTC. Its protein is CASILGGLMEQYF. The chain employs TRBV2 and TRBJ2-7; possibly TRBD1 or TRBD2 for D (6 bases each). This CDR3 region has 13 residues. CDR1 SNHLY and CDR2 FYNNEI come from the germline V gene. Between the trimmed V and J ends, which lost 7 bases and 7 bases, there was a span of 17 bases. The variable domain in full, with the rest retrieved from reference TRBV2 and TRBJ2-7, is EPEVTQTPSHQVTQMGQEVILRCVPISNHLYFYWYRQILGQKVEFLVSFYNNEISEKSEIFDDQFSVERPDGSNFTLKIRSTKLEDSAMYFCASILGGLMEQYFGPGTRLTVT.